These T cell receptor beta chains were read from a single sample in a study of T cell changes during pregnancy in multiple sclerosis. Using immunoSEQ multiplex PCR, the repertoire was profiled, and TCRdb retains in-frame clones only, with some absent. The data show 80,000 to 100,000 clones, roughly 91% seen once. This specimen was peripheral blood, taken after pregnancy. These receptors were obtained from a female donor in good health, enrolled as a control in a pregnancy study. Both conserved end residues are part of each CDR3. The D gene is left open where the match is weak. Only some rows state a clone size, as once, few, many or a class for expanded clones.

>-|TRBV7-2|TRBJ2-1|-
TGTGCCAGCAGCTTATATAGCATCAATGAGCAGTTCTTC
CASSLYSINEQFF
>TRBD1|TRBV2|TRBJ2-2|-
TGTGCCAGCAGTGGACAGGGTGCGCGGGAGCTGTTTTTT
CASSGQGARELFF
>-|TRBV6-5|TRBJ2-3|-
TGTGCCAGCAGGGCCCCTGGGGGACAAGATACGCAGTATTTT
CASRAPGGQDTQYF
>TRBD1|TRBV6-5|TRBJ2-7|-
TGTGCCAGCAGTCCTTCCGGGACAGGGAACTACGAGCAGTACTTC
CASSPSGTGNYEQYF
>TRBD1|TRBV14|TRBJ1-4|-
TGTGCCAGCAGCCAAGCGGACAGGGGTTTTAATGAAAAACTGTTTTTT
CASSQADRGFNEKLFF
>-|TRBV19|TRBJ1-2|-
TGTGCCACCAGGATTGTGGGCGGGGTTCCTCACTATGGCTACACCTTC
CATRIVGGVPHYGYTF
>-|TRBV9|TRBJ1-2|-
TGTGCCAGCAGCGTAAATTCCTACCGTCGGGAGGTCTATGGCTACACCTTC
CASSVNSYRREVYGYTF
>-|TRBV5-3|TRBJ1-1|-
TGTGCCAGAGCATTACAACCCCCTTTCTTT
CARALQPPFF
>-|TRBV7-9|TRBJ2-7|-
TGTGCCAGCAGCACCCTTACCAGCGAGCAGTACTTC
CASSTLTSEQYF
>TRBD1|TRBV18|TRBJ2-7|-
TGTGCCAGCTCACCAACTAGACAGGGCTACGAGCAGTACTTC
CASSPTRQGYEQYF
>-|TRBV2|TRBJ1-1|-
TGTGCCAGCAGCCCACAGGGCGTACGGACTGAAGCTTTCTTT
CASSPQGVRTEAFF
>-|TRBV13|TRBJ1-1|once
TGTGCCAGCAGCCCCTCAGGACAAAAGAACACTGAAGCTTTCTTT
CASSPSGQKNTEAFF
>TRBD2|TRBV7-2|TRBJ2-3|-
TGTGCCAGCAGCACGGGACTAGCGGGGGGCACAGATACGCAGTATTTT
CASSTGLAGGTDTQYF
>TRBD2|TRBV28|TRBJ2-1|-
TGTGCCAGCAGTTTACCTCCCTCGGTCAGCGGGGGGGCGAATGAGCAGTTCTTC
CASSLPPSVSGGANEQFF
>-|TRBV7-9|TRBJ2-3|-
TGTGCCAGCAGCTTAGACAGACAGAGCACAGATACGCAGTATTTT
CASSLDRQSTDTQYF
>-|TRBV5-6|TRBJ1-5|-
TGTGCCAGCAGCTTATATCGGGGTGGCGGGTACAATCAGCCCCAGCATTTT
CASSLYRGGGYNQPQHF
>TRBD1|TRBV27|TRBJ1-1|-
TGTGCCAGCCACATCCGGCCTTACGGGGCACAGGGGACTGAAGCTTTCTTT
CASHIRPYGAQGTEAFF
>-|TRBV19|TRBJ2-2|-
TGTGCCAGTAGTATTATATTGGCGGACTCCGGGGAGCTGTTTTTT
CASSIILADSGELFF
>-|TRBV10-3|TRBJ1-4|-
TGTGCCATCAGTGAGTCTGGGGGGGGCACTAATGAAAAACTGTTTTTT
CAISESGGGTNEKLFF
>-|TRBV19|TRBJ2-3|-
TGTGCCACGCTCGACTCAACCCGCACAGATACGCAGTATTTT
CATLDSTRTDTQYF
>-|TRBV28|TRBJ1-1|few
TGTGCCAGCAGATTGGGGAGCACTGAAGCTTTCTTT
CASRLGSTEAFF
>-|TRBV2|TRBJ1-1|-
TGTGCCAGCAGTGAAGGGGGAAGGGGTGAAGCTTTCTTT
CASSEGGRGEAFF
>-|TRBV30|TRBJ1-5|-
TGTGCCTGGAGTGTAGGACGGGGTCAGCCCCAGCATTTT
CAWSVGRGQPQHF
>-|TRBV4-1|TRBJ1-3|-
TGCGCCAGCAGCCAGGCCCAGACAACCACTGGAAACACCATATATTTT
CASSQAQTTTGNTIYF
>TRBD1|TRBV30|TRBJ1-2|-
TGTGCCTGGGGACAGGGGAACTATGGCTACACCTTC
CAWGQGNYGYTF
>TRBD2|TRBV7-6|TRBJ2-3|-
TGTGCCAGCAGAGGCTTTTCGGGGGGAGGTGAAGATACGCAGTATTTT
CASRGFSGGGEDTQYF
>-|TRBV7-3|TRBJ1-1|-
TGTGCCAGCAGCCCTCAGACAGCCATCATGAACACTGAAGCTTTCTTT
CASSPQTAIMNTEAFF
>-|TRBV14|TRBJ1-1|-
TGTGCCAGCAGCATACGGACGGGGGTACCTGAAGCTTTCTTT
CASSIRTGVPEAFF
>-|TRBV6-6|TRBJ1-5|-
TGTGCCAGCAGTTACTCAACCGGGAGGAGCAATCAGCCCCAGCATTTT
CASSYSTGRSNQPQHF
>-|TRBV27|TRBJ2-1|-
TGTGCCAGCAGTCGAAGGACAAATCCTTCCTACAATGAGCAGTTCTTC
CASSRRTNPSYNEQFF
>-|TRBV28|TRBJ2-7|-
TGTGCCAGCAGTTTAGAGGGATACAGCTCCTACGAGCAGTACTTC
CASSLEGYSSYEQYF
>-|TRBV7-3|TRBJ1-1|once
TGTGCCAGCAGCCTCCAGGGTCAGATGAACACTGAAGCTTTCTTT
CASSLQGQMNTEAFF
>TRBD1|TRBV27|TRBJ1-6|few
TGTGCCAGCAGTGGAGGACAGGGGGGACCCCTCCACTTT
CASSGGQGGPLHF
>-|TRBV2|TRBJ2-3|once
TGTGCCAGCAATAGACAGACAGATACGCAGTATTTT
CASNRQTDTQYF
>-|TRBV28|TRBJ1-2|-
TGTGCCAGCAGTTTACAAAACTATGGCTACACCTTC
CASSLQNYGYTF
>TRBD1|TRBV7-8|TRBJ1-3|-
TGTGCCAGCAGCCCCCGGACAGGGGGGGAAAACACCATATATTTT
CASSPRTGGENTIYF
>TRBD1|TRBV19|TRBJ2-2|few
TGTGCCAGTAGCCGGACAGGGGCGTACACCGGGGAGCTGTTTTTT
CASSRTGAYTGELFF